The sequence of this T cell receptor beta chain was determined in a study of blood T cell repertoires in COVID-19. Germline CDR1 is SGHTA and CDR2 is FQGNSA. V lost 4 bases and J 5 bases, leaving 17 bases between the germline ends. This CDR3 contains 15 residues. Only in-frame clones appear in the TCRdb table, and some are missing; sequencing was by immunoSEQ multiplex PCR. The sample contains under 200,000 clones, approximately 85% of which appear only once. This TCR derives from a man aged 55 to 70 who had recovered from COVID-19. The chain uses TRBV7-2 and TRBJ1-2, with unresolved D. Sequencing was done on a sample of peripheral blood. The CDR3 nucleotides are TGTGCCAGCAGCTCGGCCGTGGGAGGAGGATATGGCTACACCTTC. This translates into CASSSAVGGGYGYTF.